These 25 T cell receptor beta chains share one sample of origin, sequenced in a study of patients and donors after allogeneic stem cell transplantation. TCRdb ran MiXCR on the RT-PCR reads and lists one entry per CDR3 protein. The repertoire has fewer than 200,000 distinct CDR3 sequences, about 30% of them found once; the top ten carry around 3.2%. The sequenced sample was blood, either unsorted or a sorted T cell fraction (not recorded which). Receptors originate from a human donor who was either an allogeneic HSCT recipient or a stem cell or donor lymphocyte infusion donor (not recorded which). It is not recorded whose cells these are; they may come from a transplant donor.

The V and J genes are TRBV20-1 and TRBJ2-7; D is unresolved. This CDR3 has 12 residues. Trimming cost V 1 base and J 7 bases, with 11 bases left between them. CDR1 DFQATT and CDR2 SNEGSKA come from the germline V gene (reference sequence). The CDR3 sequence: CSARVETWEQYF. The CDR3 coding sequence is TGCAGTGCTAGAGTCGAGACGTGGGAGCAGTACTTC.

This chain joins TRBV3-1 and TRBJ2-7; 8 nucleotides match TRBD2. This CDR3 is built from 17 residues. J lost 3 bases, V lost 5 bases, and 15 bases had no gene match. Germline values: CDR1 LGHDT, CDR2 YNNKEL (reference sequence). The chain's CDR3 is CASSSLYSGTRGYEQYF. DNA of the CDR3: TGTGCCAGCAGCTCGCTGTATTCCGGGACTAGAGGCTACGAGCAGTACTTC.

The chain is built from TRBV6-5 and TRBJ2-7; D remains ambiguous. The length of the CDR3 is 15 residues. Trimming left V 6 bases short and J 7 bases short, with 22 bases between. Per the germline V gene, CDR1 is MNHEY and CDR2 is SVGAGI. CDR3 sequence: CASSPPYHPLREQYF. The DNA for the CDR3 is TGTGCCAGCAGCCCCCCGTATCACCCCCTTCGAGAGCAGTACTTC.

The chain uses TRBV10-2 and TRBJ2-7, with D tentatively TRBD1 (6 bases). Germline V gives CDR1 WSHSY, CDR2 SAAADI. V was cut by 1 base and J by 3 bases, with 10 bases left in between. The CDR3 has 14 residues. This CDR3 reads CASSELTGHYEQYF. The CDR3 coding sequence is TGCGCCAGCAGTGAGTTAACGGGACACTACGAGCAGTACTTC.

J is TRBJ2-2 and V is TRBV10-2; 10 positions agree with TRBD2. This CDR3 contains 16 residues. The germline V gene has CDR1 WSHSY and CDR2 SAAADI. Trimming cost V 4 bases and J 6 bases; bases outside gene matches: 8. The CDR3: CASSGAGTSVAGELFF. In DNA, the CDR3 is TGCGCCAGCAGTGGAGCCGGGACTAGCGTTGCCGGGGAGCTGTTTTTT.

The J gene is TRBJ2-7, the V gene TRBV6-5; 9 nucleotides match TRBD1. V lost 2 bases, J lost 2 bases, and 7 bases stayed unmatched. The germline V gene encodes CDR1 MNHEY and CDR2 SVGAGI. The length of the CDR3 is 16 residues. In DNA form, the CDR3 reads TGTGCCAGCAGTTACCCTACCGGACAGGGGACCTACGAGCAGTACTTC. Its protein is CASSYPTGQGTYEQYF.

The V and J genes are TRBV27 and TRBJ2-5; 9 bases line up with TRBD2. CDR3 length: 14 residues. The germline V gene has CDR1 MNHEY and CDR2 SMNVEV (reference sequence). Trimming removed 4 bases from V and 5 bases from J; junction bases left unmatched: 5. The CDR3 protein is CASSSLAGEETQYF. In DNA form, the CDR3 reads TGTGCCAGCAGTTCTTTAGCGGGAGAGGAGACCCAGTACTTC.

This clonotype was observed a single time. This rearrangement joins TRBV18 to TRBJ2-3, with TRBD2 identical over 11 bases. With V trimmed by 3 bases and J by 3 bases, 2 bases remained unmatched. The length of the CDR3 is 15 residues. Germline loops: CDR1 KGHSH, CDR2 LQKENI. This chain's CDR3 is CASSPWTSGTDTQYF. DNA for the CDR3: TGTGCCAGCTCACCCTGGACTAGCGGGACAGATACGCAGTATTTT.

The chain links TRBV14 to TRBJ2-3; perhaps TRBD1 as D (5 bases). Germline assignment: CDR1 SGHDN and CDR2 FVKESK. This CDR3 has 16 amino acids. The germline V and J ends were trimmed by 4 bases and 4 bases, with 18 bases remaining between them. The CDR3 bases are TGTGCCAGCAGCCGAATGGCAGGGTATCTCGCAGATACGCAGTATTTT. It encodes CASSRMAGYLADTQYF.

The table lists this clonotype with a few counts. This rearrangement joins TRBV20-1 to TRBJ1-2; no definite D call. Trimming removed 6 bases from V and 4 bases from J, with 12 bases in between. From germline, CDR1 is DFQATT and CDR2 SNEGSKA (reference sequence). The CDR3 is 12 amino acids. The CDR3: CSASPGLYGYTF. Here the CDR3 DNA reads TGCAGTGCCAGCCCCGGCCTCTATGGCTACACCTTC.

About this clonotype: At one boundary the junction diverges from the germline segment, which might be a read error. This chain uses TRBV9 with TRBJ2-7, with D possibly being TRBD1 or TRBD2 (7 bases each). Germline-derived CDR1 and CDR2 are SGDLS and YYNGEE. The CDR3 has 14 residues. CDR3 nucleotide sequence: TGTGCCAGCAGCGCCCGAGCCCAGGGGGGGCCGCAGGACTTC. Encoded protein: CASSARAQGGPQDF.

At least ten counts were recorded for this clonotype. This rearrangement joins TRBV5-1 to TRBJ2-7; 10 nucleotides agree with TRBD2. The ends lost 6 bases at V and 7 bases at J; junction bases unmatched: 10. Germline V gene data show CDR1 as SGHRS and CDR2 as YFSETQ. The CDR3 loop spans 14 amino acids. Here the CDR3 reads CASKAVLAGPEQYF. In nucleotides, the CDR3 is TGCGCCAGCAAGGCCGTACTAGCGGGACCGGAGCAGTACTTC.

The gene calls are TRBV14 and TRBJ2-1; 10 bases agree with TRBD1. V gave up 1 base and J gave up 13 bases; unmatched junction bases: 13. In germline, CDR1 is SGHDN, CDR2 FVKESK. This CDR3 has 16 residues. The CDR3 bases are TGTGCCAGCAGCCAAGTTTCCCTCCGGGACAGGGGCCGACAGTTCTTC. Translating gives CASSQVSLRDRGRQFF. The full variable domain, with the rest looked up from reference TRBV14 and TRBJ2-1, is EAGVTQFPSHSVIEKGQTVTLRCDPISGHDNLYWYRRVMGKEIKFLLHFVKESKQDESGMPNNRFLAERTGGTYSTLKVQPAELEDSGVYFCASSQVSLRDRGRQFFGPGTRLTVL.

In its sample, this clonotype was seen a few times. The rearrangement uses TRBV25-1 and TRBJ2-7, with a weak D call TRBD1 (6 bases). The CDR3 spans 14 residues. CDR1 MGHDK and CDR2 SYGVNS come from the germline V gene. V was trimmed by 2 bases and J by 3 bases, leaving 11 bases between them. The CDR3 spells CASSEPGENYEQYF. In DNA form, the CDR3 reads TGTGCCAGCAGTGAACCAGGGGAGAACTACGAGCAGTACTTC.

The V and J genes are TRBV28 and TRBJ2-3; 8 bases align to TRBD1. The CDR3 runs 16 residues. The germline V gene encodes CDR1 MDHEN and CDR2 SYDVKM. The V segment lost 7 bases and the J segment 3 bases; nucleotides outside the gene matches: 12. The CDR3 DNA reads TGTGCCAGCAACCAGGGGGCGGTTGTTGGGACAGATACGCAGTATTTT. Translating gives CASNQGAVVGTDTQYF.

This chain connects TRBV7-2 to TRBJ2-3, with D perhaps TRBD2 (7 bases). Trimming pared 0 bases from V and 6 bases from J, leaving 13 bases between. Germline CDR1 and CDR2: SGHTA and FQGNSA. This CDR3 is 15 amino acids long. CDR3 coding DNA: TGTGCCAGCAGCTTAGCATCCGGGGGGCTGGATACGCAGTATTTT. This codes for CASSLASGGLDTQYF.

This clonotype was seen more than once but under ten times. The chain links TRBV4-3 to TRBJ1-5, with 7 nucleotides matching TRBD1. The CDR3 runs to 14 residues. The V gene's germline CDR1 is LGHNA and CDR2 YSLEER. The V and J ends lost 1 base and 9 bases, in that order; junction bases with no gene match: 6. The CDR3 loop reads CASSQVTGVPPQHF. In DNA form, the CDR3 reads TGCGCCAGCAGCCAAGTCACAGGGGTTCCGCCCCAGCATTTT.

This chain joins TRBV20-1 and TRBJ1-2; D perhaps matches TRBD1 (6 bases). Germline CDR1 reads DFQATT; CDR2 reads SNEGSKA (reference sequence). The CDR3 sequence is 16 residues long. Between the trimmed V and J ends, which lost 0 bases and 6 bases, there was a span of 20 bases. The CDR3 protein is CSARDLWTASVDGYTF. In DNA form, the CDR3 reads TGCAGTGCTAGAGATCTATGGACAGCCTCCGTCGATGGCTACACCTTC.

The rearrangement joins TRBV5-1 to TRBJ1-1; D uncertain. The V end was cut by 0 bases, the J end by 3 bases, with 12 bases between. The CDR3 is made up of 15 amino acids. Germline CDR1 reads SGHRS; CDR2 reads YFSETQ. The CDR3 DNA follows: TGCGCCAGCAGCTTGGCCCCGGACCTTGACACTGAAGCTTTCTTT. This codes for CASSLAPDLDTEAFF.

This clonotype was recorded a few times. The CDR3 sequence is CASSGGQNQPQHF. The CDR3 DNA sequence: TGTGCCAGCAGTGGGGGACAGAATCAGCCCCAGCATTTT. The V and J genes are TRBV12-3 or TRBV12-4 and TRBJ1-5; TRBD1 aligns across 7 bases. Trimming at V came to 5 bases and at J to 4 bases, leaving 2 bases not matched to a gene. The CDR3 consists of 13 residues.

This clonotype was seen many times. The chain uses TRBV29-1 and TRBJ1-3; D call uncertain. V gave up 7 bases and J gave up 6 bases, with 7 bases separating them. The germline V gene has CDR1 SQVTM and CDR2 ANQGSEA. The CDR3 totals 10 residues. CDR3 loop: CSGDENTIYF. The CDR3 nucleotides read TGCAGCGGTGACGAAAACACCATATATTTT.

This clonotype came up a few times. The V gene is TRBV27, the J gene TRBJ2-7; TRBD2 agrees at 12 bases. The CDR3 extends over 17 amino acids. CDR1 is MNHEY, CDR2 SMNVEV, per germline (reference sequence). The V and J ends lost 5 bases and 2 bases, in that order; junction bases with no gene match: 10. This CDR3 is CASSHLRGLAGPYEQYF. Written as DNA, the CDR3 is TGTGCCAGCAGTCACCTTAGGGGACTAGCGGGCCCCTACGAGCAGTACTTC.

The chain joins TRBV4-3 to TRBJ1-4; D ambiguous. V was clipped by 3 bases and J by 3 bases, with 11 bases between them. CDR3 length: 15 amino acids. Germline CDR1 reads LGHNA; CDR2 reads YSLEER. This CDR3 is CASSQGSYSNEKLFF. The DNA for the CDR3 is TGCGCCAGCAGCCAGGGTTCCTATTCTAATGAAAAACTGTTTTTT.

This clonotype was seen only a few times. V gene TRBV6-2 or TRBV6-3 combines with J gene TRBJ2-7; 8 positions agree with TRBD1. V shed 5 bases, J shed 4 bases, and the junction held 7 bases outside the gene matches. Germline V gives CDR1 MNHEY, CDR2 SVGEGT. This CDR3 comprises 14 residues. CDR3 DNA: TGTGCCAGCAGTAGGACAGGGCATCTATACGAGCAGTACTTC. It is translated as CASSRTGHLYEQYF.

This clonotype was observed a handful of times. CDR3 coding DNA: TGCAGTGCCGTTGACAGCTACTATGGCTACACCTTC. Amino acids: CSAVDSYYGYTF. The gene calls are TRBV20-1 and TRBJ1-2; D may be TRBD1 (5 bases). The CDR3 length is 12 residues. The germline CDR1 and CDR2 sequences are DFQATT and SNEGSKA (reference sequence). Deletions cut 6 bases from V and 3 bases from J, with 11 bases between.